This TCR beta chain appears in the sequencing data of a study of blood T cells in healthy people across ages. General observations from the study: Higher naive T cell percentage went strongly together with higher TCR beta diversity.

On this clonotype: Antigen specificity is unknown.

Per sample, no less than 5.5 micrograms of total RNA were extracted. With a J-beta primer mix and a sample-barcoded 5' primer, a second PCR ran about 7 to 12 cycles. Template switching added a 12-random-nucleotide identifier to every cDNA molecule. Sequencing of every sample gave 2.5 million or more CDR3-containing paired-end reads. TCRdb reanalysed the 5' RACE reads using MiXCR and keeps one entry per CDR3 protein. Of roughly 730,000 distinct CDR3 sequences listed, approximately 60% are singletons. This CDR3 has 15 amino acids. CDR1 is MDHEN, CDR2 SYDVKM, per germline. V lost 3 bases, J lost 3 bases, and 14 bases lay in between.

The chain couples TRBV28 to TRBJ2-5; D remains ambiguous. This receptor was obtained from a man aged 40-49 years in good health. Sequencing input: blood. CDR3 protein: CASSFFRQIEETQYF. CDR3 in DNA: TGTGCCAGCAGTTTCTTTAGGCAGATAGAAGAGACCCAGTACTTC.